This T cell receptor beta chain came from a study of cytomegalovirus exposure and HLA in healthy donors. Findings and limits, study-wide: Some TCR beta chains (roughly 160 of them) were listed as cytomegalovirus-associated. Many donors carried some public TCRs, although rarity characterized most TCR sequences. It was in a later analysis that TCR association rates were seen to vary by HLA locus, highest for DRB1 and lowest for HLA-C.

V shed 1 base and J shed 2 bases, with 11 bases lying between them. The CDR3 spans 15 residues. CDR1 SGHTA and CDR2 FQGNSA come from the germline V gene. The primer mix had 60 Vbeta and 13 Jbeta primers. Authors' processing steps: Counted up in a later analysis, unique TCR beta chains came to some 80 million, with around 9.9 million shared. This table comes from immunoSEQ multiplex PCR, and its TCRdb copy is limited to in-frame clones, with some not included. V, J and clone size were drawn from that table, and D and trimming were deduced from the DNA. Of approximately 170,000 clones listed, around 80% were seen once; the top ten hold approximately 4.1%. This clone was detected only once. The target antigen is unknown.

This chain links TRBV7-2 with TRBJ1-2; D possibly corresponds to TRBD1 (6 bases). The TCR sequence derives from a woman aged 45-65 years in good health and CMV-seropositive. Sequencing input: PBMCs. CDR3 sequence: CASSLDRVQNYGYTF. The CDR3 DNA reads TGTGCCAGCAGCTTAGACAGGGTTCAAAACTATGGCTACACCTTC. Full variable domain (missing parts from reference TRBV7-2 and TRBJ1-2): GAGVSQSPSNKVTEKGKDVELRCDPISGHTALYWYRQSLGQGLEFLIYFQGNSAPDKSGLPSDRFSAERTGGSVSTLTIQRTQQEDSAVYLCASSLDRVQNYGYTFGSGTRLTVV.